This T cell receptor beta chain was captured in a study of vaccination and CD4 T cells after COVID-19. Study context: Controls had a CEFX pool, an HIV-1 Nef pool, or no peptide added.

Treatment defined: roughly 10-day PBMC culture with coronavirus spike peptide pools or control peptides (ViraFEST assay). Using peptide pools, antigen-specific T cells were expanded in ViraFEST before TCRs were sequenced. Cultured CD4+ T-cell DNA underwent Oncomine TCR Beta short-read sequencing. TCRdb reanalysed the PCR reads using MiXCR and keeps one entry per CDR3 protein. The table shows 25,000 to 30,000 distinct CDR3 sequences, with 50% occurring only once. Worth noting for this clonotype: Its antigen is unknown.

V lost 1 base, J lost 7 bases, and 4 bases stayed unmatched. The CDR3 runs 14 residues. CDR1 is SGHTA, CDR2 FQGTGA, per germline. This receptor was identified in a human donor who received a COVID-19 vaccine. The V and J genes are TRBV7-3 and TRBJ2-7, with 10 bases aligning to TRBD1. The material was CD4+ T cells from blood, cultured in vitro, obtained before SARS-CoV-2 vaccination. The CDR3 DNA is TGTGCCAGCAGCTTAAACGGACAGGGGGGAGAGCAGTACTTC. Amino acid sequence: CASSLNGQGGEQYF.